This T cell receptor beta chain was sequenced for a study of T-cell memory formation after mild COVID-19. In germline, CDR1 is SGHTA, CDR2 FQGNSA. This CDR3 is 11 amino acids long. V gave up 1 base and J gave up 13 bases, with 10 bases separating them. TCRdb processed the 5' RACE reads anew with MiXCR; each CDR3 protein has one entry. The sample has hundreds of thousands of distinct CDR3 sequences, roughly 22% seen once; the top ten hold roughly 8.1%. Regarding the study as a whole: From day 15 to 85, contracting clones were balanced between CD4 and CD8, whereas later expanders leaned toward CD4+.

This clonotype was recorded a few times. The antigen is unknown. Specimen: PBMCs or a T cell subset sorted from them (not recorded which). The sequence was collected from an adult woman who had mild COVID-19 (a few samples of this study predate the infection). Cell type and time point are not known. The rearrangement uses TRBV7-2 and TRBJ1-2; D unclear. Written as DNA, the CDR3 is TGTGCCAGCAGCTTAGTAGTGACGCCCACCTTC. Encoded protein: CASSLVVTPTF. The variable domain in full, with the rest retrieved from reference TRBV7-2 and TRBJ1-2, is GAGVSQSPSNKVTEKGKDVELRCDPISGHTALYWYRQSLGQGLEFLIYFQGNSAPDKSGLPSDRFSAERTGGSVSTLTIQRTQQEDSAVYLCASSLVVTPTFGSGTRLTVV.